The 11 T cell receptor beta chains below all came from one sample that was sequenced in a study of cytomegalovirus exposure and HLA in healthy donors. The PCR was carried out with 60 Vbeta primers and 13 Jbeta primers. Measured with immunoSEQ multiplex PCR; TCRdb has only the in-frame clones, and not every one. The sample has over 100,000 clones, approximately 60% seen once. The sequencing input was PBMCs. The receptors originated from a woman aged 40 to 49 in good health and CMV-seronegative.

The chain joins TRBV12-5 to TRBJ2-5, with 9 bases identical to TRBD2. The V segment lost 7 bases and the J segment 4 bases; nucleotides outside the gene matches: 10. The length of the CDR3 is 15 residues. Germline V gene lookup returns CDR1 LGHNT and CDR2 FRNRAP. The CDR3 protein is CASALGLAGLETQYF. The CDR3 DNA is TGTGCTAGTGCCCTGGGGCTAGCGGGGCTAGAGACCCAGTACTTC.

Only one count was recorded for this clone. This chain uses TRBV7-6 with TRBJ1-5; the D is unclear. The CDR3 contains 15 residues. V lost 4 bases to trimming and J lost 2 bases, with 12 bases between them. The V gene's germline CDR1 is SGHVS and CDR2 FNYEAQ. The CDR3 protein is CASSWEGGGNQPQHF. CDR3 DNA: TGTGCCAGCAGCTGGGAGGGTGGAGGCAATCAGCCCCAGCATTTT.

V usage is TRBV19 and J usage is TRBJ1-1, with D unresolved. V dropped 3 bases and J dropped 11 bases, with 10 bases sitting between them. Germline CDR1 is LNHDA and CDR2 is SQIVND (reference sequence). The CDR3 totals 11 residues. CDR3 sequence reads: CASSITVHAFF. The CDR3 DNA sequence: TGTGCCAGTAGTATCACAGTACACGCTTTCTTT. Variable domain in full (rest from reference TRBV19 and TRBJ1-1): DGGITQSPKYLFRKEGQNVTLSCEQNLNHDAMYWYRQDPGQGLRLIYYSQIVNDFQKGDIAEGYSVSREKKESFPLTVTSAQKNPTAFYLCASSITVHAFFGQGTRLTVV.

Only a few counts were recorded for this clone. The chain couples TRBV5-6 to TRBJ1-3; D unresolved. The CDR3 totals 16 residues. V was cut by 1 base and J by 2 bases, with 13 bases left in between. Germline V CDR1 and CDR2: SGHDT, YYEEEE. CDR3 coding DNA: TGTGCCAGCAGCTTGCGGGGAAGGGAGCCTGGAAACACCATATATTTT. It translates to CASSLRGREPGNTIYF.

The rearrangement joins TRBV7-2 to TRBJ1-5, with TRBD1 as a possible D gene (5 bases). CDR3 size: 17 residues. Trimming shortened V by 1 base and J by 7 bases, and 20 bases separated the two germline ends. Germline loops: CDR1 SGHTA, CDR2 FQGNSA. The CDR3 DNA reads TGTGCCAGCAGCTTAGACCCCCCGAGCAGGGTCATGCAGCCCCAGCATTTT. Its protein product is CASSLDPPSRVMQPQHF.

V and J are TRBV7-9 and TRBJ1-2; D gene unclear. The ends were cut back, 1 base at V and 6 bases at J, with 18 bases in the middle. Germline CDR1 SEHNR, CDR2 FQNEAQ (reference sequence). The length of the CDR3 is 16 residues. The DNA for the CDR3 is TGTGCCAGCAGCTTAGTGCCGGTTCTGGTAGAAGATGGCTACACCTTC. Translated: CASSLVPVLVEDGYTF.

The V call is TRBV19, the J call TRBJ2-3; TRBD1 might be the D (7 bases). This CDR3 has 15 amino acids. Trimming pared 6 bases from V and 0 bases from J, leaving 13 bases between. In germline, CDR1 is LNHDA, CDR2 SQIVND (reference sequence). The CDR3 protein is CASRKAGQSTDTQYF. Here the CDR3 DNA reads TGTGCCAGTAGGAAGGCGGGACAGAGCACAGATACGCAGTATTTT.

V gene TRBV5-8 combines with J gene TRBJ2-1; D is uncertain. V was shortened by 0 bases and J by 7 bases, with 8 bases between the two germline ends. Germline V CDR1 and CDR2: SGHTS, YDEGEE. This CDR3 contains 13 residues. CDR3 sequence reads: CASSLGIGNEQFF. Here the CDR3 DNA reads TGTGCCAGCAGCTTGGGTATCGGGAATGAGCAGTTCTTC.

The CDR3 region is CASSPGLQAYNEQFF. The CDR3 DNA sequence: TGTGCCAGCTCACCAGGACTACAGGCTTACAATGAGCAGTTCTTC. The chain combines TRBV18 with TRBJ2-1; D is possibly TRBD2 (6 bases). The V and J ends lost 2 bases and 4 bases respectively, with 12 bases between them. CDR1 and CDR2 (germline): KGHSH, LQKENI. This CDR3 region has 15 residues.

This chain uses TRBV7-3 with TRBJ2-5, with 9 bases fitting TRBD2. V trimming: 2 bases; J trimming: 4 bases; junction bases outside the gene matches: 5. CDR3 length: 15 amino acids. Germline V gene lookup returns CDR1 SGHTA and CDR2 FQGTGA. In DNA, the CDR3 is TGTGCCAGCAGCTTAGGCGCGGGGGGGCTAGAGACCCAGTACTTC. Translation gives CASSLGAGGLETQYF.

In its sample, this clone was seen a few times. The chain uses TRBV23-1 and TRBJ2-7; D might be TRBD2 (5 bases). TRBV23-1 is labeled an ORF, and its function is uncertain. The CDR3 totals 16 residues. Between the trimmed V and J ends, which lost 4 bases and 2 bases, there was a span of 18 bases. CDR3 region: CASSLREGPGTYEQYF. The CDR3 DNA reads as TGCGCCAGCAGTCTTCGCGAGGGCCCGGGGACCTACGAGCAGTACTTC.